This TCR beta chain is from a study of human T cells and chemical hapten exposure. Study-level results: Against controls, expanded TCRs gave rise to significantly more large CDR3 similarity clusters.

A few counts support this clonotype. Its antigen is undetermined. Time point: pre-sensitization, week 0. Treatment here: therapeutic diphenylcyclopropenone sensitization with weekly scalp DPC. People who gave samples had alopecia, were 18 to 70 years old, and were suitable for DPC. The study extracted total RNA from unfractionated whole blood. Unique molecular identifiers were affixed to discrete cDNA molecules within the library. MiXCR was run by TCRdb on the RACE reads, yielding one entry per CDR3 protein. This sample carries more than 250,000 distinct CDR3 sequences, 7% to 10% of them seen once, and the ten largest clones take approximately 2.3%. The CDR3 is made up of 15 amino acids. The V gene's germline CDR1 is SGHNT and CDR2 YYREEE (reference sequence). The V gene lost 5 bases and the J gene lost 6 bases, with 17 bases spanning the gap.

This clonotype was sampled from a woman between 40 and 50 years old with alopecia areata. Some clones in this sample may be carry-over from other donors' samples. This chain links TRBV5-4 with TRBJ2-2; D is unresolved. The sequencing used whole blood, collected in connection with sensitization to the hapten diphenylcyclopropenone (DPC). The CDR3 protein is CASSTGYSLAGELFF. CDR3 nucleotides: TGTGCCAGCAGTACGGGCTATTCATTGGCCGGGGAGCTGTTTTTT.